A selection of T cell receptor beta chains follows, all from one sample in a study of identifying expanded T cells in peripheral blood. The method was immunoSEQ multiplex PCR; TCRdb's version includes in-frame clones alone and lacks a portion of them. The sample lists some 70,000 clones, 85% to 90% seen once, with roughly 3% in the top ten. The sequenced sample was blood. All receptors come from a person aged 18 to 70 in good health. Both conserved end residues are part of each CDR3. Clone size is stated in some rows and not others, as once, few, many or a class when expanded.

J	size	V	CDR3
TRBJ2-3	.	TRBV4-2	CASSMASASTDTQYF
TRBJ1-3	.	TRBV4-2	CASSQEQGGGGNTIYF
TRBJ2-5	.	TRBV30	CAWKGLASTETQYF
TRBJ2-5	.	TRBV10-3	CAISESGSGGARETQYF
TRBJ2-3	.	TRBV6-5	CASSRVAGAIDTQYF
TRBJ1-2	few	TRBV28	CASSESQGWGYTF
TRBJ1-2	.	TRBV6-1	CASSGQGLMRYTF
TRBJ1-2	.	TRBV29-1	CSVGGERGYTF
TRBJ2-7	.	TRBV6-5	CASSYGPLAYEQYF
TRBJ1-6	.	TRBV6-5	CASRAAAYNSPLHF
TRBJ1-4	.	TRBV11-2	CASSLGTGLGEKLFF
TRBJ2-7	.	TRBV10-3	CAISESGGAREQYF
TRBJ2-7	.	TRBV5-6	CASSRRNEQYF
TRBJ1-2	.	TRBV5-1	CASSLVRGENGYTF
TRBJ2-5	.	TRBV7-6	CASSPRDRTQETQYF
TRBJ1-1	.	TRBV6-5	CASSYAGDTEAFF
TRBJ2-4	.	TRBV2	CASLGAPKNIQYF
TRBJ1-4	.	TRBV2	CASSRGQGGQGSEKLFF
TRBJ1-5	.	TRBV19	CASSNTFLSNQPQHF
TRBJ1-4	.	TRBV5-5	CASSFRAPNEKLFF
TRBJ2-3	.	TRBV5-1	CASSLASAQDTQYF
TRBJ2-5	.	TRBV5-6	CASRVRGEEETQYF
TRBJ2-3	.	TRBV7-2	CASSLVAGGMSTDTQYF
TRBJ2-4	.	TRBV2	CASNAGTGGVQYF
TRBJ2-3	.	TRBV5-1	CASSLGQGGLTDTQYF
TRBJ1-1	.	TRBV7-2	CASSLNTEAFF
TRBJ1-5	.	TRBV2	CASSSPGYQPQHF
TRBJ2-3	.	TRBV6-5	CASSYATTSADTQYF
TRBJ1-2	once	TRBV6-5	CASSYGASPNYGYTF
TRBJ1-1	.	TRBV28	CASSLGQYGEAFF
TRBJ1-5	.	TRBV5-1	CASSLAPLNSNQPQHF
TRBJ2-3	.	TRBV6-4	CASSDPSGAATDTQYF
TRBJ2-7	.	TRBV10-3	CAIRAHDSYEQYF
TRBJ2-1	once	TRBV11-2	CASSPGTVNEQFF
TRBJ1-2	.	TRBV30	CAWTGVNYGYTF
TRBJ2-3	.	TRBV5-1	CASSLVGAGIDTQYF
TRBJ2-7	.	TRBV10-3	CAISDPGQSSYEQYF
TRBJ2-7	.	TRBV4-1	CASRRAGGQDEQYF
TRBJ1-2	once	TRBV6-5	CASSLTGAGYGYTF
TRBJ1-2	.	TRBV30	CAWSVRLNAGNYGYTF
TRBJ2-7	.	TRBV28	CASSSQWRPTYEQYF
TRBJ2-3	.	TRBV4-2	CASSLGEDSTDTQYF